The rows below give T cell receptor beta chains drawn from one sample of a study of cytomegalovirus exposure and HLA in healthy donors. Assay used: immunoSEQ multiplex PCR; TCRdb lists only in-frame clones, some missing. The sample data list 130,000 to 150,000 clones. The sample comprised PBMCs. Receptor source: a middle-aged man in good health and CMV-seronegative. CDR3s include the opening cysteine and the closing phenylalanine or tryptophan. A D gene is named only where the DNA matches it firmly.

D	J	V	DNA	CDR3
-	TRBJ1-1	TRBV6-5	TGTGCCAGCAGTTTCAGGACAGCTAATATGAACACTGAAGCTTTCTTT	CASSFRTANMNTEAFF
-	TRBJ1-1	TRBV5-5	TGTGCCAGCAGCTCCCGACAGGACACTGAAGCTTTCTTT	CASSSRQDTEAFF
-	TRBJ1-6	TRBV5-1	TGCGCCAGCAGCTTGGAGTTGGCAGGGCGGAATTCACCCCTCCACTTT	CASSLELAGRNSPLHF
TRBD1	TRBJ1-3	TRBV15	TGTGCCACCAGTAGAGGGGGCAGGGCCTCTGGAAACACCATATATTTT	CATSRGGRASGNTIYF
-	TRBJ2-3	TRBV7-8	TGTGCCAGCAGCTTAGGACATATGTCGGATACGCAGTATTTT	CASSLGHMSDTQYF
-	TRBJ1-2	TRBV5-4	TGTGCCAGCAGGGTTGGGCTCGAGGGCTATGGCTACACCTTC	CASRVGLEGYGYTF
TRBD1	TRBJ1-5	TRBV10-3	TGTGCCATCAGACAGGGGGCCGATCAGCCCCAGCATTTT	CAIRQGADQPQHF
-	TRBJ2-3	TRBV28	TGTGCCAGCAGTCCAAGTGGGGGGACAGATACGCAGTATTTT	CASSPSGGTDTQYF
-	TRBJ1-5	TRBV15	TGTGCCACCAGCACCAGGCCTCCGAGGACAGGCAATCAGCCCCAGCATTTT	CATSTRPPRTGNQPQHF
-	TRBJ1-6	TRBV6-1	TGTGCCAGCAGTCCCCCCGAGGAGTACTCACCCCTCCACTTT	CASSPPEEYSPLHF
TRBD1	TRBJ1-6	TRBV2	TGTGCCAGCAGTGAAGAGGGACAGGCGAATAATTCACCCCTCCACTTT	CASSEEGQANNSPLHF
TRBD1	TRBJ2-7	TRBV4-3	TGCGCCAGCAGCCAGGGGACAGGCATGGGCTCGGATGAGCAGTACTTC	CASSQGTGMGSDEQYF
-	TRBJ1-4	TRBV5-1	TGCGCCAGCAGCTTGGCGGAAGCGGCTAATGAAAAACTGTTTTTT	CASSLAEAANEKLFF
-	TRBJ1-1	TRBV19	TGTGCCAGTAGTGAAGGGACACCTAAGTTCTTT	CASSEGTPKFF
-	TRBJ2-3	TRBV9	TGTGCCAGCAGCGTAGGAGCGGGACAGGTGAATTTT	CASSVGAGQVNF
-	TRBJ1-5	TRBV6-6	TGTGCCAGCAGCACACAGGGTATCATAGGCAATCAGCCCCAGCATTTT	CASSTQGIIGNQPQHF
-	TRBJ1-1	TRBV29-1	TGCAGCGTTGTCGGGGTGGACACTGAAGCTTTCTTT	CSVVGVDTEAFF
-	TRBJ1-6	TRBV4-3	TGCGCCAGCAGCCAAGCCCATACAGGGTATAATTCACCCCTCCACTTT	CASSQAHTGYNSPLHF
TRBD2	TRBJ2-3	TRBV19	TGTGCCAGTAGTCCCGGACTAGCCGTGGAGTATTTT	CASSPGLAVEYF
-	TRBJ1-5	TRBV2	TGTGCCAGCAGTCCCCGGGGAGCCCAGCATTTT	CASSPRGAQHF
-	TRBJ2-7	TRBV4-3	TGCGCCAGCAGCCAAAGGGGAACGGGCTCCTACGAGCAGTACTTC	CASSQRGTGSYEQYF
-	TRBJ2-1	TRBV20-1	TGCAGCTGCGGCTACAATGAGCAGTTCTTC	CSCGYNEQFF
TRBD1	TRBJ2-7	TRBV27	TGTGCCAGCAGTTCCTCGGGGACAGGGAAAACCGAGCAGTACTTC	CASSSSGTGKTEQYF
-	TRBJ2-7	TRBV21-1	TGTGCCAGCAGCCCGGCGCCTAGCGGGTCGCGGGAGCAGTACTTC	CASSPAPSGSREQYF
-	TRBJ1-4	TRBV7-2	TGTGCCAGCAGCTTATTGGCCCGGGGTGAAAAACTGTTTTTT	CASSLLARGEKLFF
-	TRBJ1-1	TRBV7-9	TGTGCCAGCAGCTTGACAGGGAACACTGAAGCTTTCTTT	CASSLTGNTEAFF
-	TRBJ2-5	TRBV10-3	TGTGCCATCAGTGAGTCGGCGGGGGAGACCCAGTACTTC	CAISESAGETQYF
TRBD1	TRBJ2-7	TRBV2	TGTGCCAGCCTGAGGACAGGTCAGGTCGAGCAGTACTTC	CASLRTGQVEQYF
-	TRBJ2-3	TRBV5-4	TGTGCCAGCAGCAGTTCGGGGACTTCAACCGATACGCAGTATTTT	CASSSSGTSTDTQYF
TRBD1	TRBJ2-7	TRBV19	TGTGCCAGTGGGACAGGAGAAGATTACGAGCAGTACTTC	CASGTGEDYEQYF
TRBD1	TRBJ1-4	TRBV28	TGTGCCAGCAGTTTAACCGGACAGGGCGGTGAAAAACTGTTTTTT	CASSLTGQGGEKLFF
TRBD2	TRBJ2-5	TRBV11-3	TGTGCCAGCAGCCAAGGGACTAGCGGGGGCCATCAAGAGACCCAGTACTTC	CASSQGTSGGHQETQYF
-	TRBJ1-2	TRBV2	TGTGCCACGACCTTACAGGGAAACTATGGCTACACCTTC	CATTLQGNYGYTF
-	TRBJ2-7	TRBV19	TGTGCCAGTAGTATTAACAGGGTCCCCTACGAGCAGTACTTC	CASSINRVPYEQYF
-	TRBJ1-2	TRBV29-1	TGCAGCGTCGAAAGGGGATCCTATGGCTACACCTTC	CSVERGSYGYTF
-	TRBJ1-1	TRBV9	TGTGCCAGCAGCGTAGGGGGGGGTAGGGTGAACACTGAAGCTTTCTTT	CASSVGGGRVNTEAFF
-	TRBJ2-7	TRBV29-1	TGCAGCGTCTCGGCAGGGGCCCCCTACGAGCAGTACTTC	CSVSAGAPYEQYF
-	TRBJ1-2	TRBV28	TGTGCCAGCACCGCCCCATTCGGAGGGTCCTATGGCTACACCTTC	CASTAPFGGSYGYTF
-	TRBJ1-4	TRBV25-1	TGTGCCAGCAGCCAGGGACTCGAAAAACTGTTTTTT	CASSQGLEKLFF
-	TRBJ1-5	TRBV19	TGTGCCAGTAGTGCCGTTCCCGGGACACTCGCTCAGCCCCAGCATTTT	CASSAVPGTLAQPQHF
TRBD1	TRBJ2-3	TRBV10-3	TGTGCCTTTAAGGACAGGGCCGGAGATACGCAGTATTTT	CAFKDRAGDTQYF
-	TRBJ1-4	TRBV19	TGTGCCAGTAGTAAAACGTCGGCAACTAATGAAAAACTGTTTTTT	CASSKTSATNEKLFF
TRBD1	TRBJ2-7	TRBV4-1	TGCGCCAGCAGCCAACCCCTACAGGGGCGTTTAACCTACGAGCAGTACTTC	CASSQPLQGRLTYEQYF
-	TRBJ1-2	TRBV5-1	TGCGCCAGCGGGGTGACGGGGGATCGGGGCTACACCTTC	CASGVTGDRGYTF
-	TRBJ1-1	TRBV7-9	TGTGCCAGCAGCCTACAGTTGAACACTGAAGCTCTCTTT	CASSLQLNTEALF